Listed here is a single TCR beta chain. The clone's antigen remains unknown. Qualities for individual bases were not recorded, and no much larger clone is one base off. The data originate from a study of cytomegalovirus exposure and HLA in healthy donors (dated by TCRdb to between 2016 and 2019). Concerning the study at large: In an earlier analysis of 450 to 750 of the donors, around 300 Gb of sequence data and 117 million unique TCR beta sequences from about 190 million T cells were reported. Among the roughly 400 genotyped donors, about 83% belonged to the genetic ancestry cluster associated with self-reported Caucasian donors. Across 300 to 500 genotyped donors of the cohort, an average of approximately 240,000 unique TCR beta nucleotide sequences per donor were sequenced, and roughly 18% of those sequences were non-productive. In a later analysis, previously published TCR beta repertoires from more than 500 donors were re-analyzed and high-resolution HLA genotyping was added so that TCR occurrence patterns could be studied. About 330 gigabases of sequencing data and roughly 81 million unique TCR sequences made up an early release that covered several hundred HLA-typed donors. An earlier analysis of 587 of the donors used high-throughput TCR beta sequencing to judge whether each TCR beta V gene segment behaved as functional or pseudogenic. In the later analysis, no new phenotypic data were used to find candidate immune exposures; instead, reliance was placed on TCR beta sequences and their occurrence across donors. All discovery cohort repertoires had been generated on a single sequencing platform. High-throughput TCR immunosequencing, statistical association of individual TCRs with disease status, and machine learning were combined to predict cytomegalovirus infection status. The study aimed to test whether cataloging public T cell receptors could reveal signatures of past pathogen exposure. Genome-wide SNP genotypes for about 65% of the roughly 670 donors were used in a later genetic analysis, which treated that subset as a discovery cohort. Four to six DR-DQ haplotypes were handled as single units for association and clustering, since linkage in the cohort was strong. Alongside the repertoire data, information on donor age, sex, ethnicity and CMV serostatus was compiled. Typing coverage differed by locus: A, B, C, DRB1 and DQB1 were typed in roughly 620-640 donors, DQA1 in about 500, DPA1 in over 600, and DPB1 in just under 490. HLA typing covered class I and class II loci at four-digit resolution. Besides the first cohort of around 700 subjects, a separate validation cohort made up of 120 different subjects was used. The study used immunosequencing to profile the T cell repertoires of hundreds of subjects and linked those repertoires to cytomegalovirus serostatus.

The cohort was made up of roughly 670 healthy bone marrow donors. At the time of sampling, all cohort members were nominally healthy, though unrecorded immune exposures were likely present. The donor tested CMV seronegative and was one of the 352 seronegative cohort members. Every donor gave a peripheral blood sample, and the peripheral blood mononuclear cells from that sample were used for TCR beta sequencing. Genomic DNA extraction from the blood cell samples was performed with the Qiagen DNeasy Blood Extraction Kit. The study at large found these results: A group of highly shared sequence variants was considered likely to be a technical artifact of the sequencing pipeline. Because HLA typing was missing for some donors at each locus, association tests included only the typed subset. An earlier analysis of approximately 500 of the donors showed that most TCR beta V segments appeared in productive rearrangements either about 87% or about 30% of the time, which broadly matched IMGT annotations. V-gene and J-gene trimming of TCR beta chains was associated with a missense DCLRE1C variant in a later genetic analysis, and the association was replicated in an independent cohort. When HLA alleles, especially DR and DQ, strongly co-occurred, attributing TCR associations to individual alleles was difficult. A total of roughly 160 TCR beta chains were listed by the study as associated with cytomegalovirus. According to the authors, the approach could potentially be generalized to other disease states and immunological phenotypes. According to a later analysis, TCR association rates differed among HLA loci, with DRB1 alleles showing the most associated TCRs and HLA-C alleles showing the fewest. Across donors, most TCR sequences were observed very rarely, whereas some public TCRs were present in many individuals. In vitro tests confirmed that a few of the cytomegalovirus-associated TCR beta chains recognize cytomegalovirus antigens. This cohort had only TCR beta chains sequenced, and the lack of alpha or paired-chain data limited which features could be detected. According to a later genetic analysis, donors in an Asian-associated ancestry cluster had fewer N-insertions in productive TCRs than the roughly 660-donor mean. The earlier analysis of a few hundred of the donors excluded some 15 rarely observed V segments, including chromosome 9 orphons, because counts were too low. In a later analysis, several top co-occurrence clusters were reported to appear linked to parvovirus B19, influenza, CMV and Epstein-Barr virus. In a later analysis, HLA-associated TCR beta chains showed more clonal expansion and lower generation probabilities than non-associated chains that were equally common. Roughly uniform sequencing depth across donors was assumed in presence/absence analyses, although this assumption may not hold. Linkage disequilibrium might explain the correlated functional status among segregating V segments, but an unknown experimental factor could not be ruled out. Immune exposure information for the cohort was limited to CMV serostatus. In a later analysis, most CMV-associated TCR beta chains were found to appear HLA-restricted, with HLA associations seemingly driven largely by CMV exposure. The classifier was reported to diagnose cytomegalovirus status with high specificity and sensitivity in both the original cohort and the validation cohort. A later analysis associated about 17,000 TCR beta sequences with specific HLA alleles at a false discovery rate of 0.05. A further reported finding was that TCR beta sequences accurately predicted the HLA-A and HLA-B alleles for most subjects in the first cohort.

The library was made by the immunoSEQ multiplex PCR assay. A mixture of 60 forward primers for TCR Vbeta segments and 13 reverse primers for TCR Jbeta segments was used in the multiplex PCR. The CDR3 region of rearranged TCR beta genes was amplified from genomic DNA by a multiplex PCR assay. The amplified TCR beta libraries were sequenced on the Illumina HiSeq System as 87-base-pair reads. In the original analysis: Across the 640 or so repertoires, a later analysis counted approximately 83 million unique TCR beta chains, roughly 11 million of which were shared by at least two donors. A nearest-neighbor algorithm error-corrected the raw reads and collapsed the reads into unique sequences, merging closely related sequences to remove PCR and sequencing errors. Alignment of CDR3 sequences to IMGT reference sequences was used to assign V, D and J gene segments. Each retained sequence needed at least a six-nucleotide match to both a V gene segment and a J gene segment. Rearrangements were classified as productive when the CDR3 lacked stop codons and remained in frame with V and J, and all other rearrangements were classified as non-productive. Following IMGT convention, CDR3 was defined as the stretch from the second conserved V-encoded cysteine to the conserved J-encoded phenylalanine. Sequences without an unambiguous match to a single V gene segment were excluded from the earlier analysis of almost 600 of the donors. An earlier analysis of approximately 590 of the donors called V segments functional above 56.7% productive rearrangements and segregating when the between-donor standard deviation exceeded 5%. A statistical classification framework was built to diagnose cytomegalovirus status from the catalog of TCR beta chain sequences. V and J gene assignment, in a later analysis, came from comparing TCR nucleotide sequences with IMGT/GENE-DB human TR gene sequences. The TCRdist pipeline was used in a later analysis to assign CDR3 sequences and most-parsimonious VDJ recombination scenarios. In a later analysis, every TCR beta chain was defined by the combination of its CDR3 amino acid sequence and its V-gene family, and reads without a unique V-gene family were dropped. In a later analysis, 450 to 600 highly shared, low-generation-probability nucleotide sequences were removed to address suspected cross-contamination and a sequencing artifact. For each public chain, a later analysis derived a clonal expansion index from normalized ranks of inferred template counts within each repertoire. In a later analysis, generation probabilities were computed using a VDJ recombination model fitted to out-of-frame rearrangements, and the results were checked against IGoR. In a later analysis, TCR-TCR, TCR-HLA and TCR-CMV co-occurrence was scored with hypergeometric tests, and a repertoire-size bias correction was applied to TCR pairs. A later analysis estimated false discovery rates by permuting HLA or CMV assignments 20 times. In a later analysis, co-occurring TCRs were grouped using DBSCAN, with TCRdist sequence similarity added in when clustering inside HLA-allele-positive subsets. Co-occurrence clustering excluded repertoires with fewer than 30,000 or more than 120,000 public chains, plus five with anomalous nucleotide sharing. TCRdb carries this immuneACCESS record with in-frame sequences only. Its versions omit some clonotypes, under half of them owing to an unresolved V gene in the studies checked, with the rest unexplained. V, J and clone size derive from that table, while D and trimming were established from the DNA sequence. The sample table lists 200,000 to 250,000 clones, 65% to 80% of them with a count of one. The ten most abundant clones make up less than 2% of the sample.

Sequencing was done on a sample of PBMCs. This TCR was sampled from a man aged 50 or older in good health and CMV-seronegative.

The base sequence is TGTGCCAGTAGTATAGAAGGGGCTAGCGGGAGGTCTACCGGGGAGCTGTTTTTT. This is translated as CASSIEGASGRSTGELFF. The sequence links TRBV19 to TRBJ2-2, and TRBD2 aligns with 11 junction nucleotides. At the junction V is shortened by 0 bases and J by 5 bases; bases outside the gene matches: 8. The CDR3 starts with the cysteine, ends with the phenylalanine, and has 18 residues. Of the read, only the CDR3 DNA is kept; its 54 bases are in frame from base 1. In the germline V gene (reference sequence), CDR1 corresponds to LNHDA and CDR2 to SQIVND. The entire variable domain, with the stretches around the CDR3 drawn from the reference TRBV19 and TRBJ2-2 proteins, is DGGITQSPKYLFRKEGQNVTLSCEQNLNHDAMYWYRQDPGQGLRLIYYSQIVNDFQKGDIAEGYSVSREKKESFPLTVTSAQKNPTAFYLCASSIEGASGRSTGELFFGEGSRLTVL.